One sample yielded the 26 T cell receptor beta chains listed below, sequenced in a study of shared clonotypes between healthy human individuals. Assay: immunoSEQ multiplex PCR; the TCRdb copy retains only in-frame clones and omits some. The data hold a few hundred thousand clones, with 70% to 80% observed a single time. Sequencing was carried out using PBMCs. The receptors were gathered from a woman aged 40 to 50 in good health. Some clones in this sample may be carry-over from other donors' samples.

The rearrangement uses TRBV29-1 and TRBJ1-4; 10 nucleotides agree with TRBD1. CDR1 is SQVTM, CDR2 ANQGSEA, per germline. V dropped 7 bases and J dropped 3; count of bases not matched to a gene: 11. This CDR3 spans 16 amino acids. CDR3 loop: CSASDRGRISNEKLFF. CDR3 nucleotide sequence: TGCAGCGCTTCCGACAGGGGGCGCATCTCTAATGAAAAACTGTTTTTT.

In the case of this clone: This sample also contains other DNA sequences that code for the same CDR3. V usage is TRBV11-3 and J usage is TRBJ2-7; 14 nucleotides agree with TRBD2. J lost 3 bases, V lost 9 bases, and 1 base had no gene match. The CDR3 is 13 residues long. Germline CDR1 reads SGHNT; CDR2 reads YENEEA. CDR3 nucleotide sequence: TGTGCCAGTGGGACTAGCGGGAGCTACGAGCAGTACTTC. This translates into CASGTSGSYEQYF.

The CDR3 region is CASSPSTHSDEQFF. The CDR3 nucleotides read TGTGCCAGCTCACCCTCTACTCATAGTGATGAGCAGTTCTTC. The V call is TRBV18, the J call TRBJ2-1; no clear D gene. The CDR3 sequence is 14 residues long. V was trimmed by 3 bases and J by 8 bases, leaving 14 bases between them. Germline lookup yields CDR1 KGHSH and CDR2 LQKENI.

This clone occurred once. This sequence joins TRBV7-2 and TRBJ2-6; the D is unclear. Between the trimmed V and J ends, which lost 0 bases and 0 bases, there was a span of 9 bases. CDR3 length equals 17 residues. The germline V gene encodes CDR1 SGHTA and CDR2 FQGNSA. CDR3 region: CASSLAGLRSGANVLTF. CDR3 in DNA: TGTGCCAGCAGCTTAGCCGGCCTCCGCTCTGGGGCCAACGTCCTGACTTTC.

This sequence joins TRBV20-1 and TRBJ2-1; D unclear. Germline V CDR1 and CDR2: DFQATT, SNEGSKA (reference sequence). Trimming took off 5 bases at V and 6 bases at J, with 5 bases between the two ends. This CDR3 contains 10 residues. This chain's CDR3 is CSARSNEQFF. The CDR3 DNA sequence: TGCAGTGCTCGATCCAATGAGCAGTTCTTC.

This clone was counted a few times. The gene calls are TRBV4-2 and TRBJ1-2; the D gene is possibly TRBD1 (5 bases). CDR3 length equals 16 residues. Trimming removed 4 bases at V and 5 bases at J, with 20 bases between. In germline, CDR1 is LGHNA, CDR2 YNFKEQ. CDR3 nucleotides: TGTGCCAGCAGCCGGAATTCTGGGGCATCCCATTATGGCTACACCTTC. Its translation is CASSRNSGASHYGYTF.

This clone was detected a few times. The CDR3 loop is CASSLSLQGVNYGYTF. CDR3 sequence (DNA): TGTGCCAGCAGCTTATCCCTCCAGGGGGTCAACTATGGCTACACCTTC. The chain employs TRBV7-2 and TRBJ1-2, with 7 bases aligning to TRBD1. This CDR3 is 16 amino acids long. Losses at the gene ends were 2 bases for V and 2 bases for J; bases not matched to a gene: 8. Looked up from germline, CDR1 is SGHTA and CDR2 is FQGNSA.

This clone was seen once. The chain uses TRBV27 and TRBJ2-3; D perhaps matches TRBD2 (6 bases). Trimming pared 5 bases from V and 2 bases from J, leaving 14 bases between. This CDR3 has 15 residues. The V gene's germline CDR1 is MNHEY and CDR2 SMNVEV (reference sequence). CDR3 DNA sequence: TGTGCCAGCAGTCTGGCCGCGGGGTTCACAGATACGCAGTATTTT. This sequence encodes CASSLAAGFTDTQYF.

This clone was seen once. The chain is built from TRBV11-3 and TRBJ2-3; D remains unclear. Looked up from germline, CDR1 is SGHNT and CDR2 is YENEEA. This CDR3 comprises 15 residues. Trimming took 2 bases from V and 2 from J, leaving 11 bases between them. CDR3 region: CASSLSTSPTDTQYF. The DNA of the CDR3 is TGTGCCAGCAGCTTATCTACATCACCCACAGATACGCAGTATTTT.

The chain carries TRBV28 and TRBJ2-7, with D perhaps TRBD2 (6 bases). V lost 5 bases, J lost 4 bases, and 9 bases lay in between. This CDR3 region has 12 residues. The V gene's germline CDR1 is MDHEN and CDR2 SYDVKM. CDR3 protein: CASSGGKYEQYF. As DNA, the CDR3 is TGTGCCAGCAGTGGGGGGAAATACGAGCAGTACTTC.

This clone was recorded a few times. This chain links TRBV10-2 with TRBJ2-2, with D unresolved. Germline V gene sequence: CDR1 WSHSY, CDR2 SAAADI. The CDR3 spans 14 residues. The V and J ends lost 4 bases and 6 bases respectively, with 12 bases between them. CDR3 coding DNA: TGCGCCAGCAGTGTGAACCCTCGGTCCGGGGAGCTGTTTTTT. This gives the protein CASSVNPRSGELFF.

A word on this clone: The likely explanation is a read error, given a far larger clone one base away. This chain uses TRBV28 with TRBJ2-3; TRBD2 is a possible D gene (6 bases). Trimming shortened V by 2 bases and J by 8 bases, and 11 bases separated the two germline ends. Germline V gene lookup returns CDR1 MDHEN and CDR2 SYDVKM. The CDR3 consists of 13 residues. CDR3 protein: CASSLGGGCTQYF. The CDR3 bases are TGTGCCAGCAGTTTAGGTGGAGGGTGTACGCAGTATTTT.

The chain recombines TRBV5-1 with TRBJ2-1, with TRBD2 identical over 10 bases. From germline, CDR1 is SGHRS and CDR2 YFSETQ. The CDR3 sequence is 16 residues long. Trimming at V came to 4 bases and at J to 4 bases, leaving 8 bases not matched to a gene. CDR3 loop: CASSLIWTSGYNEQFF. As DNA, the CDR3 is TGCGCCAGCAGCCTTATCTGGACTAGCGGTTACAATGAGCAGTTCTTC. The full variable domain, its missing parts supplied by reference TRBV5-1 and TRBJ2-1, is KAGVTQTPRYLIKTRGQQVTLSCSPISGHRSVSWYQQTPGQGLQFLFEYFSETQRNKGNFPGRFSGRQFSNSRSEMNVSTLELGDSALYLCASSLIWTSGYNEQFFGPGTRLTVL.

The chain has TRBV15 and TRBJ2-7; 8 bases line up with TRBD1. The CDR3 is made up of 16 amino acids. V dropped 0 bases and J dropped 4; count of bases not matched to a gene: 8. In germline, CDR1 is LNHNV, CDR2 YYDKDF (reference sequence). The CDR3 loop is CATSRDLRQGAYEQYF. The CDR3 nucleotides read TGTGCCACCAGCAGAGATTTGCGGCAGGGGGCTTACGAGCAGTACTTC.

For the CDR3, the DNA is TGTGCCAGCAGCTTGGTTCGGGGGGATCAGCCCCAGCATTTT. It codes for CASSLVRGDQPQHF. The rearrangement uses TRBV5-8 and TRBJ1-5, with TRBD1 as a possible D gene (5 bases). Trimming removed 0 bases at V and 5 bases at J, with 9 bases between. Germline-derived CDR1 and CDR2 are SGHTS and YDEGEE. The CDR3 is made up of 14 amino acids.

The chain is built from TRBV18 and TRBJ2-7; a possible D gene is TRBD1 (6 bases). There are 13 residues in the CDR3. Deletions cut 5 bases from V and 5 bases from J, with 13 bases between. Germline V lookup: CDR1 KGHSH, CDR2 LQKENI. The CDR3, as DNA: TGTGCCAGCTCAGGTGACAGGCACCACGAGCAGTACTTC. This gives the protein CASSGDRHHEQYF.

The chain has TRBV5-5 and TRBJ2-7; possibly TRBD1 or TRBD2 for D (5 bases each). V was pared by 4 bases and J by 5 bases, with 19 bases between. The V gene's germline CDR1 is SGHKS and CDR2 YYEKEE (reference sequence). The CDR3 extends over 15 amino acids. The CDR3 bases are TGTGCCAGCAGCCAATTGGGAGCAGGGAGCGACGAGCAGTACTTC. This encodes CASSQLGAGSDEQYF.

The J gene is TRBJ1-4, the V gene TRBV4-1; D is ambiguous. The length of the CDR3 is 13 residues. CDR1 and CDR2 from the germline V gene are MGHRA and YSYEKL. V lost 3 bases and J 7 bases, leaving 9 bases between the germline ends. The CDR3 sequence is CASSQGWGEKLFF. CDR3 DNA: TGCGCCAGCAGCCAGGGTTGGGGTGAAAAACTGTTTTTT.

CDR3 DNA: TGTGCCAGCAGTGAAAGGCCGGAATTCTATGGCTACACCTTC. Translated, it gives CASSERPEFYGYTF. The chain has TRBV2 and TRBJ1-2; D is undetermined. Germline CDR1 SNHLY, CDR2 FYNNEI. CDR3 length: 14 residues. V was shortened by 2 bases and J by 4 bases, with 11 bases between the two germline ends.

For this clone: At one end the junction does not follow the germline gene, possibly because of a read error. The genes are TRBV6-1 and TRBJ2-5, with D possibly TRBD1 on 5 matching bases. The CDR3 is 13 residues long. Germline CDR1 reads MNHNS; CDR2 reads SASEGT. The chain's CDR3 is CATSDSPQETQYF. The CDR3 DNA reads TGTGCCACCAGTGACAGTCCCCAAGAGACCCAGTACTTC.

The chain has TRBV7-8 and TRBJ1-1, with 9 positions matching TRBD1. The CDR3 has 16 residues. CDR1 and CDR2 from the germline V gene are SGHVS and FQNEAQ. The V gene end was trimmed by 5 bases and the J gene end by 1 base; junction bases not matched to a gene: 8. The CDR3 DNA reads as TGTGCCAGCAGCGGTCGGACAGGGGTTCAGAACACTGAAGCTTTCTTT. Its translation: CASSGRTGVQNTEAFF.

The V gene is TRBV7-2, the J gene TRBJ2-7; 8 nucleotides agree with TRBD2. The CDR3 has 14 residues. CDR1 and CDR2 from the germline V gene are SGHTA and FQGNSA. The ends lost 3 bases at V and 7 bases at J; junction bases unmatched: 8. CDR3 sequence: CASSFRLAGLEQYF. CDR3 coding DNA: TGTGCCAGCAGCTTTCGGCTAGCGGGCTTAGAGCAGTACTTC.

This clone was picked up one time. The V call is TRBV10-1, the J call TRBJ2-7; a possible D gene is TRBD1 (6 bases). Trimming took 3 bases from V and 9 from J, leaving 15 bases between them. This CDR3 comprises 13 residues. Germline lookup yields CDR1 WNHNN and CDR2 SYGVQD (reference sequence). The CDR3 region has the DNA TGCGCCAGCAGTGACAGGGGCCCCAAGGTGCAGTACTTC. Amino acids: CASSDRGPKVQYF.

The chain couples TRBV28 to TRBJ1-4; D gene ambiguous. The CDR3 length is 15 residues. V was trimmed by 1 base and J by 7 bases, leaving 13 bases between them. Germline CDR1 and CDR2: MDHEN and SYDVKM. The CDR3 here is CASSLFWRSSEKLFF. The DNA for the CDR3 is TGTGCCAGCAGTTTATTCTGGAGGTCGAGTGAAAAACTGTTTTTT. Supplemented by reference TRBV28 and TRBJ1-4, the full variable domain reads DVKVTQSSRYLVKRTGEKVFLECVQDMDHENMFWYRQDPGLGLRLIYFSYDVKMKEKGDIPEGYSVSREKKERFSLILESASTNQTSMYLCASSLFWRSSEKLFFGSGTQLSVL.

This clone was detected a few times. The chain uses TRBV6-4 and TRBJ2-1; 7 nucleotides agree with TRBD2. This CDR3 is built from 16 residues. Per germline, CDR1 MRHNA and CDR2 SNTAGT. J gave up 8 bases and V 4 bases, and 14 bases lay outside the gene matches. The DNA of the CDR3 is TGTGCCAGCAGTGCCATTCCGGCTAGCGGAGGCGATGAGCAGTTCTTC. Translating gives CASSAIPASGGDEQFF.

This clone is a singleton in its sample. CDR3 bases: TGTGCCAGCTCACCCGGGACAGGGTTTGAAAAACTGTTTTTT. Translated: CASSPGTGFEKLFF. The V and J genes are TRBV27 and TRBJ1-4; TRBD1 matches 9 bases. The J segment lost 7 bases and the V segment lost 8 bases, leaving 8 bases of the junction unmatched. CDR3 size: 14 residues. Germline-derived CDR1 and CDR2 are MNHEY and SMNVEV (reference sequence).